The 14 T cell receptor beta chains below come from one sample, sequenced in a study of blood T cell repertoires in COVID-19. Produced via immunoSEQ multiplex PCR; TCRdb's table is partial and in-frame only. Of some 150,000 clones listed, roughly 85% were seen once; the top ten hold roughly 2.6%. Sequencing was performed on peripheral blood. The receptors derive from a human donor with acute or convalescent COVID-19. The donor label of this sample is uncertain.

The chain carries TRBV24-1 and TRBJ1-2; 8 nucleotides agree with TRBD1. V shed 3 bases, J shed 4 bases, and the junction held 3 bases outside the gene matches. CDR3 length equals 14 residues. The germline V gene has CDR1 KGHDR and CDR2 SFDVKD. CDR3 sequence (DNA): TGTGCCACCAGTGATCGCGGACAGGGCTATGGCTACACCTTC. This translates into CATSDRGQGYGYTF.

The chain employs TRBV19 and TRBJ1-1; D is ambiguous. Trimming shortened V by 0 bases and J by 12 bases, and 11 bases separated the two germline ends. The CDR3 consists of 12 residues. The V gene's germline CDR1 is LNHDA and CDR2 SQIVND (reference sequence). The CDR3 is CASSIDQAPSFF. Here the CDR3 DNA reads TGTGCCAGTAGTATAGATCAGGCACCTTCTTTCTTT.

This clone was observed a handful of times. This rearrangement joins TRBV19 to TRBJ1-6; 8 positions match TRBD1. The germline V gene has CDR1 LNHDA and CDR2 SQIVND (reference sequence). The CDR3 has 19 amino acids. The J segment lost 2 bases and the V segment lost 5 bases, leaving 14 bases of the junction unmatched. CDR3: CASSAEPGQDLPYNSPLHF. The CDR3 DNA follows: TGTGCCAGTAGTGCAGAACCGGGACAGGACCTCCCCTATAATTCACCCCTCCACTTT.

CDR3 sequence: CASSSGGGAKNIQYF. Here the CDR3 DNA reads TGTGCCAGCAGTAGCGGGGGGGGAGCCAAAAACATTCAGTACTTC. V and J are TRBV6-2 or TRBV6-3 and TRBJ2-4; 10 bases are a match to TRBD2. There are 15 residues in the CDR3. CDR1 MNHEY and CDR2 SVGEGT come from the germline V gene. The J segment lost 0 bases and the V segment lost 5 bases, leaving 1 base of the junction unmatched.

The chain recombines TRBV24-1 with TRBJ2-1; D gene ambiguous. V shed 6 bases and J shed 10 bases, with 15 bases lying between them. The CDR3 is 13 amino acids. CDR1 is KGHDR and CDR2 is SFDVKD in the germline V gene. In nucleotides, the CDR3 is TGTGCCACCAGTAGCCCGGTCGGTTGGGAGCAGTTCTTC. It translates to CATSSPVGWEQFF.

This sequence joins TRBV5-6 and TRBJ1-4; no definite D call. Germline lookup yields CDR1 SGHDT and CDR2 YYEEEE. Between the trimmed V and J ends, which lost 9 bases and 2 bases, there was a span of 14 bases. CDR3 size: 14 residues. This CDR3 reads CATSNRRTNEKLFF. The DNA for the CDR3 is TGTGCCACCTCGAACCGGCGGACTAATGAAAAACTGTTTTTT.

This clone is a singleton in its sample. V and J are TRBV4-1 and TRBJ1-1; 9 nucleotides line up with TRBD1. This CDR3 spans 16 amino acids. Germline values: CDR1 MGHRA, CDR2 YSYEKL. Germline trimming cut 3 bases from V and 4 bases from J; bases unmatched to any gene: 9. This CDR3 is CASSHSPGQGVTEAFF. The CDR3 DNA sequence: TGCGCCAGCAGCCATTCACCGGGACAGGGTGTCACTGAAGCTTTCTTT.

The chain couples TRBV24-1 to TRBJ2-1; a weak D match, TRBD2 (5 bases). V was clipped by 4 bases and J by 6 bases, with 18 bases between them. The CDR3 loop spans 16 amino acids. Germline CDR1 and CDR2: KGHDR and SFDVKD. The CDR3 DNA reads TGTGCCACCAGTGACCCTCCGGGGAGAGGCGGCAATGAGCAGTTCTTC. Translated: CATSDPPGRGGNEQFF.

The chain links TRBV18 to TRBJ1-3; no firm D call. The CDR3 is 15 amino acids. Germline CDR1 KGHSH, CDR2 LQKENI. V gave up 3 bases and J gave up 0 bases, with 9 bases separating them. The DNA of the CDR3 is TGTGCCAGCTCACCCCGGGAAGACTCTGGAAACACCATATATTTT. Protein sequence: CASSPREDSGNTIYF.

This clone was counted a single time. J is TRBJ1-5 and V is TRBV6-5; D is perhaps TRBD1 (6 bases). Germline CDR1 MNHEY, CDR2 SVGAGI. CDR3 length: 14 amino acids. V was shortened by 6 bases and J by 5 bases, with 14 bases between the two germline ends. CDR3 bases: TGTGCCAGCAGGAGGACAGTGTATCATCAGCCCCAGCATTTT. Its protein is CASRRTVYHQPQHF.

CDR3 residues: CASTLGLAGAKGTDTQYF. CDR3 in DNA: TGTGCCAGCACCCTCGGGCTAGCGGGGGCTAAAGGGACAGATACGCAGTATTTT. V usage is TRBV7-6 and J usage is TRBJ2-3, with TRBD2 identical over 10 bases. The V segment lost 7 bases and the J segment 3 bases; nucleotides outside the gene matches: 16. Looked up from germline, CDR1 is SGHVS and CDR2 is FNYEAQ. CDR3 length equals 18 residues. The full variable domain, with the rest looked up from reference TRBV7-6 and TRBJ2-3, is GAGVSQSPRYKVTKRGQDVALRCDPISGHVSLYWYRQALGQGPEFLTYFNYEAQQDKSGLPNDRFSAERPEGSISTLTIQRTEQRDSAMYRCASTLGLAGAKGTDTQYFGPGTRLTVL.

CDR3 amino acids: CASSFRNGGTDTQYF. The CDR3 DNA sequence: TGTGCCAGCAGTTTTAGAAACGGGGGCACAGATACGCAGTATTTT. This chain joins TRBV28 and TRBJ2-3; a weak D match, TRBD2 (5 bases). The germline gives CDR1 MDHEN, CDR2 SYDVKM. The CDR3 runs 15 residues. V lost 3 bases to trimming and J lost 1 base, with 11 bases between them.

The chain is built from TRBV30 and TRBJ2-3; no reliable D call. The CDR3 contains 13 residues. V was pared by 0 bases and J by 1 base, with 5 bases between. CDR1 is GTSNPN, CDR2 SVGIG, per germline (reference sequence). CDR3 protein: CAWSVRGTDTQYF. CDR3 in DNA: TGTGCCTGGAGTGTACGCGGCACAGATACGCAGTATTTT.

This chain uses TRBV2 with TRBJ1-4; TRBD1 aligns across 8 bases. Germline values: CDR1 SNHLY, CDR2 FYNNEI. The CDR3 length is 15 residues. V gave up 4 bases and J gave up 7 bases; unmatched junction bases: 8. The CDR3 DNA follows: TGTGCCAGCAGTGTTCAGGGGGCAGTAGGTGAAAAACTGTTTTTT. Translation: CASSVQGAVGEKLFF.